Shown below are 18 T cell receptor beta chains from a single sample sequenced in a study of cytomegalovirus exposure and HLA in healthy donors. PCR involved 60 Vbeta and 13 Jbeta primers. The table came from immunoSEQ multiplex PCR; TCRdb's copy has only in-frame clones and leaves some out. Its table records tens of thousands of clones. Material for sequencing was PBMCs. The receptor source for this set is a young man in good health and CMV-seropositive.

The chain links TRBV30 to TRBJ2-7; 10 bases map to TRBD1. In germline, CDR1 is GTSNPN, CDR2 SVGIG (reference sequence). The CDR3 contains 13 residues. J lost 4 bases, V lost 1 base, and 1 base had no gene match. CDR3 in amino acids: CAWSGTGGYEQYF. The CDR3, as DNA: TGTGCCTGGAGTGGGACAGGGGGATACGAGCAGTACTTC. Together with reference TRBV30 and TRBJ2-7, the CDR3 gives the full variable domain: SQTIHQWPATLVQPVGSPLSLECTVEGTSNPNLYWYRQAAGRGLQLLFYSVGIGQISSEVPQNLSASRPQDRQFILSSKKLLLSDSGFYLCAWSGTGGYEQYFGPGTRLTVT.

The chain combines TRBV2 with TRBJ2-7, with 10 nucleotides matching TRBD1. From germline, CDR1 is SNHLY and CDR2 FYNNEI. The V segment lost 6 bases and the J segment 7 bases; nucleotides outside the gene matches: 6. The CDR3 is made up of 13 amino acids. The CDR3 DNA sequence: TGTGCCAGCAGCGGACAGGGGGAAAGAGAGCAGTACTTC. This translates into CASSGQGEREQYF. Full variable domain (rest looked up from reference TRBV2 and TRBJ2-7): EPEVTQTPSHQVTQMGQEVILRCVPISNHLYFYWYRQILGQKVEFLVSFYNNEISEKSEIFDDQFSVERPDGSNFTLKIRSTKLEDSAMYFCASSGQGEREQYFGPGTRLTVT.

This rearrangement joins TRBV7-2 to TRBJ2-7, with TRBD2 matching 8 bases. Germline V lookup: CDR1 SGHTA, CDR2 FQGNSA. This CDR3 spans 17 amino acids. V shed 1 base, J shed 2 bases, and the junction held 10 bases outside the gene matches. CDR3 loop: CASSLDVGLAGAYEQYF. In DNA form, the CDR3 reads TGTGCCAGCAGCTTAGACGTAGGTCTAGCGGGCGCCTACGAGCAGTACTTC.

V and J are TRBV25-1 and TRBJ2-7, with 7 bases aligning to TRBD1. The CDR3 runs to 13 residues. The trim removed 3 bases at V and 5 bases at J, leaving 4 bases unmatched. Germline V gene data show CDR1 as MGHDK and CDR2 as SYGVNS. The CDR3 bases are TGTGCCAGCAGTGACCCCGACAGGGACGAGCAGTACTTC. Translated: CASSDPDRDEQYF.

The chain combines TRBV4-2 with TRBJ2-5, with TRBD2 identical over 11 bases. CDR1 is LGHNA and CDR2 is YNFKEQ in the germline V gene. The CDR3 contains 17 residues. V shed 1 base and J 2 bases; nucleotides not matched to a gene: 6. CDR3 nucleotide sequence: TGTGCCAGCAGCCAAGGCCCTCGACTAGCGGGACAAGAGACCCAGTACTTC. The encoded protein is CASSQGPRLAGQETQYF.

The chain couples TRBV25-1 to TRBJ1-2; no definite D call. Germline CDR1 reads MGHDK; CDR2 reads SYGVNS. CDR3 length: 14 residues. V gave up 1 base and J gave up 7 bases, with 13 bases separating them. The CDR3: CASSESHWASGYTF. CDR3 nucleotide sequence: TGTGCCAGCAGTGAATCCCACTGGGCGAGTGGCTACACCTTC.

The chain links TRBV5-6 to TRBJ1-5; unclear D gene. V was pared by 0 bases and J by 0 bases, with 4 bases between. The CDR3 has 14 amino acids. Per the germline V gene, CDR1 is SGHDT and CDR2 is YYEEEE. As DNA, the CDR3 is TGTGCCAGCAGCTTGGGGAGTAGCAATCAGCCCCAGCATTTT. Translating gives CASSLGSSNQPQHF.

The chain recombines TRBV5-4 with TRBJ2-5; D is possibly TRBD1 (5 bases). This CDR3 region has 15 residues. Per the germline V gene, CDR1 is SGHNT and CDR2 is YYREEE (reference sequence). V was shortened by 0 bases and J by 0 bases, with 9 bases between the two germline ends. CDR3: CASSLGTSYQETQYF. CDR3 nucleotide sequence: TGTGCCAGCAGCTTGGGGACATCGTACCAAGAGACCCAGTACTTC.

A word on this clone: One end of the junction varies from germline; a read error may be responsible. This rearrangement joins TRBV28 to TRBJ2-5; 11 bases align to TRBD2. The CDR3 is 15 residues long. Germline CDR1 MDHEN, CDR2 SYDVKM. Here the CDR3 reads CASSLAGGPAENQYF. The CDR3 bases are TGTGCCAGCAGCTTAGCGGGGGGGCCGGCAGAGAACCAGTACTTC.

This chain uses TRBV18 with TRBJ2-3; TRBD2 agrees at 14 bases. Trimming removed 4 bases from V and 5 bases from J; junction bases left unmatched: 5. This CDR3 is built from 16 residues. Germline lookup yields CDR1 KGHSH and CDR2 LQKENI. In nucleotides, the CDR3 is TGTGCCAGCTCACTAAGACTAGCGGGGGGGCAAGATACGCAGTATTTT. This codes for CASSLRLAGGQDTQYF.

Here the CDR3 reads CASSNDRGINQPQHF. CDR3 nucleotide sequence: TGTGCCAGCAGTAATGACAGGGGTATAAACCAGCCCCAGCATTTT. V usage is TRBV7-8 and J usage is TRBJ1-5, with TRBD1 matching 8 bases. CDR1 and CDR2 from the germline V gene are SGHVS and FQNEAQ. Trimming removed 6 bases from V and 7 bases from J; junction bases left unmatched: 11. The CDR3 is 15 amino acids.

The rearrangement uses TRBV7-3 and TRBJ2-2, with D hard to call. Trimming took 9 bases from V and 4 from J, leaving 15 bases between them. Germline V CDR1 and CDR2: SGHTA, FQGTGA. The CDR3 is made up of 14 amino acids. CDR3 residues: CASLASPGTGELFF. Written as DNA, the CDR3 is TGTGCCAGTCTGGCCTCACCGGGCACCGGGGAGCTGTTTTTT. Combining the CDR3 with reference TRBV7-3 and TRBJ2-2 gives the whole variable domain GAGVSQTPSNKVTEKGKYVELRCDPISGHTALYWYRQSLGQGPEFLIYFQGTGAADDSGLPNDRFFAVRPEGSVSTLKIQRTERGDSAVYLCASLASPGTGELFFGEGSRLTVL.

This chain's CDR3 is CAIRGLERGYEQYF. DNA for the CDR3: TGTGCCATCAGAGGACTAGAACGAGGTTACGAGCAGTACTTC. The chain is built from TRBV10-3 and TRBJ2-7, with 7 bases lining up with TRBD2. CDR1 and CDR2 from the germline V gene are ENHRY and SYGVKD. The CDR3 has 14 amino acids. With 6 bases clipped from V and 4 bases from J, the junction kept 9 bases outside the gene matches.

This chain connects TRBV18 to TRBJ1-4; possibly TRBD1 for D (5 bases). This CDR3 comprises 14 residues. Trimming pared 2 bases from V and 6 bases from J, leaving 10 bases between. Germline V gives CDR1 KGHSH, CDR2 LQKENI. The CDR3 DNA sequence: TGTGCCAGCTCACCATTTTCGGGGGATGAAAAACTGTTTTTT. Translation gives CASSPFSGDEKLFF.

The chain joins TRBV30 to TRBJ2-1; TRBD2 matches 14 bases. With V trimmed by 5 bases and J by 8 bases, 8 bases remained unmatched. The germline V gene encodes CDR1 GTSNPN and CDR2 SVGIG (reference sequence). This CDR3 has 15 residues. This chain's CDR3 is CAWAPPGLAGDEQFF. The CDR3 bases are TGTGCCTGGGCCCCACCGGGACTAGCGGGAGATGAGCAGTTCTTC.

The chain combines TRBV29-1 with TRBJ2-7; the match to TRBD2 covers 12 bases. From germline, CDR1 is SQVTM and CDR2 ANQGSEA. The CDR3 has 15 amino acids. V was clipped by 1 base and J by 4 bases; unmatched bases: 5. The CDR3 DNA is TGCAGCGTTGAAGGACTAGCGGGAGAGCTGTACGAGCAGTACTTC. Its translation is CSVEGLAGELYEQYF.

J is TRBJ2-1 and V is TRBV19; 11 bases agree with TRBD2. CDR3 length: 17 amino acids. The junction had 8 bases not matched to a gene; V was cut back by 5 bases and J by 2 bases. The V gene's germline CDR1 is LNHDA and CDR2 SQIVND (reference sequence). CDR3 bases: TGTGCCAGTAGTCCGTCTACTAGCGGGAGCACCTACAATGAGCAGTTCTTC. This sequence encodes CASSPSTSGSTYNEQFF. The full variable domain, completed using reference TRBV19 and TRBJ2-1, is DGGITQSPKYLFRKEGQNVTLSCEQNLNHDAMYWYRQDPGQGLRLIYYSQIVNDFQKGDIAEGYSVSREKKESFPLTVTSAQKNPTAFYLCASSPSTSGSTYNEQFFGPGTRLTVL.

V gene TRBV7-3 combines with J gene TRBJ1-1, with no clear D. Trimming stripped 0 bases from V and 10 bases from J, with 12 bases between. The germline V gene encodes CDR1 SGHTA and CDR2 FQGTGA. This CDR3 is built from 13 residues. The CDR3 loop reads CASSLTGGGGAFF. The CDR3 DNA is TGTGCCAGCAGCTTAACGGGCGGAGGCGGAGCTTTCTTT.